This entry describes one TCR beta chain. The antigen remains unidentified. Using 10 ml of fresh peripheral blood, PBMCs were prepared. RNA transcripts were the template for amplifying TCR beta CDR3 regions. Initially, a first-round RT-PCR of the TCR CDR3 employed the HTBI primer set. TCRdb fed the multiplex PCR reads into MiXCR, producing one record per CDR3 protein. The sample holds around 540,000 distinct CDR3 sequences, around 15% seen once. This sample was taken from a study of T cells in Graves' hyperthyroidism and ophthalmopathy. At the level of the study: Peripheral blood was taken when the disease was first diagnosed, before any treatment began. Broader study findings: Before onset, by a median of about six months, the model predicted ophthalmopathy.

This sequence was found in a woman aged 30 to 39 with Graves' ophthalmopathy. Specimen: blood.

CDR3 amino acids: CATSGGRGSYNEQFF. The CDR3 DNA is TGTGCCACCAGTGGCGGGAGAGGGTCCTACAATGAGCAGTTCTTC. This rearrangement joins TRBV24-1 to TRBJ2-1; 7 positions agree with TRBD2. V lost 5 bases, J lost 1 base, and 4 bases stayed unmatched. Germline assignment: CDR1 KGHDR and CDR2 SFDVKD. The CDR3 sequence is 15 residues long.